Listed here is a single TCR beta chain. This specimen comes from a study of monozygotic twins with inflammatory bowel disease. TCRdb re-called the 5' RACE reads, yielding one record per CDR3 amino acid sequence without DNA. The sample is made up of 420,000 or so distinct CDR3 sequences, and the top ten hold approximately 2.3% of it. The germline CDR1 and CDR2 sequences are SGHVS and FNYEAQ. CDR3 length: 15 amino acids. The sequenced sample was blood. The TCR was taken from a human donor with ulcerative colitis or Crohn's disease, or a healthy co-twin of an affected twin (not recorded which). The J gene is TRBJ2-3, the V gene TRBV7-6; TCRdb gives TRBD1 as the D gene, but with no DNA this cannot be confirmed. The chain's CDR3 is CASSLYRGDTDTQYF.